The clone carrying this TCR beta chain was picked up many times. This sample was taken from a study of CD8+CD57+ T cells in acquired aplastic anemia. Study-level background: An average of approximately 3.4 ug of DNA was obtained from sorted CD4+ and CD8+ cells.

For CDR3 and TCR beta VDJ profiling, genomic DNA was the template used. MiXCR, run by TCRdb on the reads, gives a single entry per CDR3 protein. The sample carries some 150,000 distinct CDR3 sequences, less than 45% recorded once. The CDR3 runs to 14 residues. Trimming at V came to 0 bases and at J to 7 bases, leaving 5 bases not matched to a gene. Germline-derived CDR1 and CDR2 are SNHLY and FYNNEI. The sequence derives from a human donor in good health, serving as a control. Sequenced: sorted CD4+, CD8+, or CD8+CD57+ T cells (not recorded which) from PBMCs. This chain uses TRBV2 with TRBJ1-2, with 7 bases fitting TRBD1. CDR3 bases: TGTGCCAGCAGTGAAGCGGTCAGGGGGGTTGGCTACACCTTC. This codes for CASSEAVRGVGYTF.